These 25 T cell receptor beta chains share one sample of origin, sequenced in a study of blood T cells in healthy people across ages. Through a sample-barcoded 5' primer and a J-beta primer mix, a second PCR was run for about 6 to 11 cycles. Each CDR3 protein gets one entry after TCRdb re-called the 5' RACE reads with MiXCR. The repertoire holds 900,000 to 950,000 distinct CDR3 sequences, with about 29% as singletons. These data were likewise used in another study, on T cells of mothers and their children.

The specimen was blood. Receptor source: a middle-aged woman in good health.

The rearrangement uses TRBV20-1 and TRBJ1-5; D is unclear. There are 15 residues in the CDR3. Germline V gives CDR1 DFQATT, CDR2 SNEGSKA (reference sequence). Trimming pared 6 bases from V and 3 bases from J, leaving 18 bases between. The CDR3: CSAFRDSPSNQPQHF. The CDR3 nucleotides are TGCAGTGCATTCCGGGATTCACCATCCAATCAGCCCCAGCATTTT.

The sample holds a few counts of this clonotype. The chain employs TRBV28 and TRBJ1-1; D is perhaps TRBD1 (5 bases). There are 16 residues in the CDR3. Trimming cost V 3 bases and J 1 base, with 15 bases left between them. Per the germline V gene, CDR1 is MDHEN and CDR2 is SYDVKM. The CDR3: CASSFTSGLKNTEAFF. CDR3 DNA sequence: TGTGCCAGCAGTTTTACCTCGGGACTCAAGAACACTGAAGCTTTCTTT.

This clonotype was detected only a few times. The rearrangement uses TRBV28 and TRBJ2-5, with 9 positions matching TRBD1. From germline, CDR1 is MDHEN and CDR2 SYDVKM. This CDR3 region has 13 residues. Germline trimming cut 6 bases from V and 7 bases from J; bases unmatched to any gene: 6. The CDR3 nucleotides are TGTGCCAGCAGACACAGGGGGCAGGTGACCCAGTACTTC. Protein product: CASRHRGQVTQYF.

This clonotype appeared a few times. This rearrangement joins TRBV7-2 to TRBJ2-3, with D unresolved. There are 15 residues in the CDR3. Trimming removed 2 bases from V and 3 bases from J, with 12 bases in between. The germline V gene has CDR1 SGHTA and CDR2 FQGNSA. This CDR3 reads CASSLKSGKTDTQYF. The CDR3 DNA follows: TGTGCCAGCAGCTTAAAATCGGGCAAAACAGATACGCAGTATTTT.

The rearrangement uses TRBV10-2 and TRBJ1-1; no clear D. The CDR3 consists of 13 residues. With 4 bases removed from V and 1 base from J, the gap between germline ends came to 7 bases. Germline assignment: CDR1 WSHSY and CDR2 SAAADI. CDR3 sequence reads: CASSGRTNTEAFF. CDR3 bases: TGCGCCAGCAGTGGACGGACGAACACTGAAGCTTTCTTT.

This clonotype was seen once. A single base separates this from a much larger clone, so it may be a read error. The chain recombines TRBV20-1 with TRBJ1-1, with D possibly being TRBD1 (5 bases). The CDR3 contains 13 residues. Germline assignment: CDR1 DFQATT and CDR2 SNEGSKA (reference sequence). CDR3 coding DNA: TGCAGGGCAACCACCGACAGCCGCACTGAAGCTTTCTTT. Its protein is CRATTDSRTEAFF.

At least ten counts were recorded for this clonotype. The rearrangement uses TRBV20-1 and TRBJ1-2; D is uncertain. Trimming took off 2 bases at V and 4 bases at J, with 11 bases between the two ends. Germline values: CDR1 DFQATT, CDR2 SNEGSKA (reference sequence). This CDR3 has 13 residues. In DNA form, the CDR3 reads TGCAGTGCTAGATATATGCAAAGCTATGGCTACACCTTC. Translation: CSARYMQSYGYTF.

This clonotype was found a few times. J is TRBJ1-6 and V is TRBV5-4, with D unclear. CDR1 and CDR2 from the germline V gene are SGHNT and YYREEE (reference sequence). V dropped 4 bases and J dropped 6 bases, with 14 bases sitting between them. The CDR3 loop spans 15 amino acids. The CDR3: CASSQEADVNSPLHF. CDR3 nucleotide sequence: TGTGCCAGCAGCCAGGAGGCAGACGTTAATTCACCCCTCCACTTT. The full variable domain, with the rest looked up from reference TRBV5-4 and TRBJ1-6, is ETGVTQSPTHLIKTRGQQVTLRCSSQSGHNTVSWYQQALGQGPQFIFQYYREEENGRGNFPPRFSGLQFPNYSSELNVNALELDDSALYLCASSQEADVNSPLHFGNGTRLTVT.

The sample holds many counts of this clonotype. The chain couples TRBV5-1 to TRBJ2-1, with TRBD2 identical over 13 bases. The germline V gene has CDR1 SGHRS and CDR2 YFSETQ. The V segment lost 4 bases and the J segment 4 bases; nucleotides outside the gene matches: 5. The CDR3 loop spans 16 amino acids. The CDR3 DNA follows: TGCGCCAGCAGCCCGGGGACTAGCGGGGATTACAATGAGCAGTTCTTC. This gives the protein CASSPGTSGDYNEQFF.

V is TRBV30 and J is TRBJ2-7; D remains ambiguous. This CDR3 spans 14 amino acids. Deletions cut 2 bases from V and 0 bases from J, with 11 bases between. The germline CDR1 and CDR2 sequences are GTSNPN and SVGIG (reference sequence). The CDR3 DNA is TGTGCCTGGAGTCCCCACATAGGCTCCTACGAGCAGTACTTC. Translation: CAWSPHIGSYEQYF.

Notes on this clonotype: One end of the junction is discordant with germline, which a read error may explain. The V gene is TRBV5-1, the J gene TRBJ2-6; D unclear. The germline V gene has CDR1 SGHRS and CDR2 YFSETQ. This CDR3 contains 17 residues. CDR3 sequence (DNA): TGCGTCAGCAGCAGGACCCCAGGAACCTCTGGGGCCAACGTCCTGACTTTC. Protein product: CVSSRTPGTSGANVLTF.

This clonotype occurred many times. V usage is TRBV9 and J usage is TRBJ2-1, with D maybe TRBD2 (5 bases). Germline V lookup: CDR1 SGDLS, CDR2 YYNGEE. The germline V and J ends were trimmed by 6 bases and 0 bases, with 16 bases remaining between them. CDR3 length: 16 amino acids. In DNA, the CDR3 is TGTGCCAGCACCCGTTTTATGGGGAGCTCCTACAATGAGCAGTTCTTC. This encodes CASTRFMGSSYNEQFF.

The chain combines TRBV2 with TRBJ2-3, with 8 bases fitting TRBD2. J gave up 2 bases and V 5 bases, and 9 bases lay outside the gene matches. Germline V gives CDR1 SNHLY, CDR2 FYNNEI. The CDR3 sequence is 16 residues long. The CDR3, as DNA: TGTGCCAGCAGTTGGGGAGTAGCGGGGCCCACAGATACGCAGTATTTT. Amino acid sequence: CASSWGVAGPTDTQYF.

The chain links TRBV5-1 to TRBJ1-1; possibly TRBD1 for D (5 bases). Trimming took 1 base from V and 4 from J, leaving 8 bases between them. This CDR3 contains 13 residues. Germline CDR1 reads SGHRS; CDR2 reads YFSETQ. The CDR3 DNA follows: TGCGCCAGCAGCTTGATAAGGGGCACTGAAGCTTTCTTT. It translates to CASSLIRGTEAFF.

The chain couples TRBV20-1 to TRBJ2-4; either TRBD1 or TRBD2 may fit D (6 bases each). TRBJ2-5 explains the end of the DNA better; the J call may be wrong. CDR3 length: 16 residues. The V gene's germline CDR1 is DFQATT and CDR2 SNEGSKA (reference sequence). The CDR3 DNA reads TGCAGTGCTCCCTCGCCGACTAACGGGGGCGGTCAGACCCAGTACTTC. Its translation: CSAPSPTNGGGQTQYF.

Remarks on this clonotype: A read error is possible here, since a much larger clone lies one base away. J is TRBJ2-7 and V is TRBV28; 9 bases align to TRBD2. This CDR3 region has 17 residues. Germline CDR1 is MDHEN and CDR2 is SYDVKM. CDR3 DNA: TGTGCCTGCAGTTCCCTCTGGGCTAGCGGGGTCTCCTACGAGCAGTACTTC. Amino acid sequence: CACSSLWASGVSYEQYF.

The V call is TRBV5-1, the J call TRBJ1-1; 7 bases map to TRBD1. The length of the CDR3 is 13 residues. Losses at the gene ends were 5 bases for V and 6 bases for J; bases not matched to a gene: 7. Germline V gene sequence: CDR1 SGHRS, CDR2 YFSETQ. CDR3 sequence reads: CASRSGQCAEAFF. CDR3 bases: TGCGCCAGCAGATCGGGACAGTGCGCTGAAGCTTTCTTT.

This clonotype was counted ten times or more. The rearrangement joins TRBV5-1 to TRBJ2-1, with 8 bases fitting TRBD1. With 0 bases clipped from V and 4 bases from J, the junction kept 3 bases outside the gene matches. Germline V CDR1 and CDR2: SGHRS, YFSETQ. CDR3 length equals 15 residues. CDR3 sequence reads: CASSLVRTGYNEQFF. DNA of the CDR3: TGCGCCAGCAGCTTGGTGAGGACAGGGTACAATGAGCAGTTCTTC. Looking up the rest from reference TRBV5-1 and TRBJ2-1 gives the full variable domain: KAGVTQTPRYLIKTRGQQVTLSCSPISGHRSVSWYQQTPGQGLQFLFEYFSETQRNKGNFPGRFSGRQFSNSRSEMNVSTLELGDSALYLCASSLVRTGYNEQFFGPGTRLTVL.

The V and J genes are TRBV4-2 and TRBJ1-6; TRBD1 might be the D (6 bases). The CDR3 is made up of 16 amino acids. Germline V gene data show CDR1 as LGHNA and CDR2 as YNFKEQ. V was cut by 0 bases and J by 7 bases, with 13 bases left in between. CDR3 in amino acids: CASSQERRTENSPLHF. CDR3 sequence (DNA): TGTGCCAGCAGCCAAGAGAGGAGGACAGAGAATTCACCCCTCCACTTT.

The genes are TRBV6-5 and TRBJ2-4; D remains ambiguous. Germline CDR1 reads MNHEY; CDR2 reads SVGAGI. The CDR3 spans 12 residues. Trimming took 10 bases from V and 13 from J, leaving 20 bases between them. The CDR3 loop reads CATSPGRLEQYF. CDR3 in DNA: TGTGCCACCAGCCCCGGGCGCCTTGAGCAGTACTTC.

Notes on this clonotype: Since a much larger clone is just one base distant, this may be a read error. The CDR3 DNA sequence: TGTGCCATCAGTACACAGGGGGCGAGCGTGAATCAGCCCCAGCATTTT. It codes for CAISTQGASVNQPQHF. This sequence joins TRBV10-3 and TRBJ1-5; 9 positions match TRBD1. J gave up 4 bases and V 5 bases, and 9 bases lay outside the gene matches. Per germline, CDR1 ENHRY and CDR2 SYGVKD. The CDR3 is 16 amino acids.

In its sample, this clonotype was seen a few times. J is TRBJ1-1 and V is TRBV7-9, with D hard to call. Per the germline V gene, CDR1 is SEHNR and CDR2 is FQNEAQ (reference sequence). With 3 bases removed from V and 5 bases from J, the gap between germline ends came to 13 bases. The CDR3 spans 14 residues. The chain's CDR3 is CASSLSFARTEAFF. Written as DNA, the CDR3 is TGTGCCAGCAGCTTGTCCTTTGCAAGGACTGAAGCTTTCTTT.

This clonotype was observed many times. The chain carries TRBV12-3 or TRBV12-4 and TRBJ2-5; unclear D gene. The length of the CDR3 is 12 residues. Between the trimmed V and J ends, which lost 1 base and 6 bases, there was a span of 6 bases. The CDR3 bases are TGTGCCAGCAGTTTAGGGGGTAAGACCCAGTACTTC. Translated, it gives CASSLGGKTQYF.

A few counts support this clonotype. The chain is built from TRBV29-1 and TRBJ2-7, with D tentatively TRBD2 (7 bases). The CDR3 is 13 amino acids. Per germline, CDR1 SQVTM and CDR2 ANQGSEA. Trimming cost V 4 bases and J 3 bases, with 13 bases left between them. The CDR3 spells CSVVFRGGYEQYF. CDR3 sequence (DNA): TGCAGCGTTGTGTTTAGGGGGGGCTACGAGCAGTACTTC.

In this sample, this clonotype turned up a few times. The chain carries TRBV12-3 or TRBV12-4 and TRBJ1-2; D is uncertain. The CDR3 is 13 residues long. V was pared by 8 bases and J by 2 bases, with 12 bases between. DNA of the CDR3: TGTGCCAGCTCTGCATTCAGAAACTATGGCTACACCTTC. It translates to CASSAFRNYGYTF.